Each of the 7 T cell receptor beta chains below was sequenced from the same sample in a study of T cells in women clearing cervical HPV infection. Assay: immunoSEQ multiplex PCR; the TCRdb copy retains only in-frame clones and omits some. In all, the sample yields about 35,000 clones. The source material was blood buffy coat. The source of these receptors is a woman aged 18 to 69 with a cervical HPV16 infection that either progressed to CIN3+ or cleared (not recorded which).

A remark on this clone: The CDR3 is cut off 3 residues early in the read; its end comes from the germline J gene. V gene TRBV20-1 combines with J gene TRBJ1-4, with D possibly being TRBD1 (6 bases). The CDR3 has 15 amino acids. CDR1 DFQATT and CDR2 SNEGSKA come from the germline V gene (reference sequence). V was trimmed by 6 bases and J by 5 bases, leaving 19 bases between them. CDR3 DNA, as far as it was read: TGCAGTGCCCAGAGGTCCGGGACATCGAATGAAAAA. This sequence encodes CSAQRSGTSNEK. From start to end, the CDR3 is CSAQRSGTSNEKLFF.

Concerning this clone: The sequence runs out 3 residues before the end of the CDR3; the remainder is reconstructed from the germline J gene. Distinct nucleotide sequences in the sample also encode this CDR3. The chain couples TRBV6-2 or TRBV6-3 to TRBJ1-2; 8 nucleotides agree with TRBD1. The germline V gene has CDR1 MNHEY and CDR2 SVGEGT. The V gene end was trimmed by 7 bases and the J gene end by 1 base; junction bases not matched to a gene: 11. The CDR3 loop spans 16 amino acids. The DNA read from the CDR3 is TGTGCCAGCACCCCCCGTCAGGGGGCTTATAACTATGGC. Amino acid sequence: CASTPRQGAYNYG. The whole CDR3 protein is CASTPRQGAYNYGYTF.

For this clone: The CDR3 end is not reached by the read, which stops 3 residues before it; the germline J gene fills it in. This chain connects TRBV18 to TRBJ1-2; no clear D. The V gene's germline CDR1 is KGHSH and CDR2 LQKENI. The CDR3 runs 13 residues. The sequenced CDR3 bases are TGTGCCAGCACGGGCGGGAGGACGGATACC. This gives the protein CASTGGRTDT. From start to end, the CDR3 is CASTGGRTDTYTF. Combining the CDR3 with reference TRBV18 and TRBJ1-2 gives the whole variable domain NAGVMQNPRHLVRRRGQEARLRCSPMKGHSHVYWYRQLPEEGLKFMVYLQKENIIDESGMPKERFSAEFPKEGPSILRIQQVVRGDSAAYFCASTGGRTDTYTFGSGTRLTVV.

On this clone: The read terminates 3 residues ahead of where the CDR3 ends, so the germline J gene completes it. The V gene is TRBV6-1, the J gene TRBJ2-5, with 8 bases aligning to TRBD1. This CDR3 spans 15 amino acids. After removal of 1 base from V and 5 bases from J, the junction contained 6 bases not matched to a gene. Germline CDR1 reads MNHNS; CDR2 reads SASEGT. The CDR3 is CASSEVDRVRETQYF. The CDR3 bases that were read are TGTGCCAGCAGTGAAGTGGACAGGGTGCGGGAGACC.

To note about this clone: The CDR3 end is not reached by the read, which stops 3 residues before it; the germline J gene fills it in. The V and J genes are TRBV11-1 and TRBJ2-3, with a possible D match to TRBD1 (5 bases). The CDR3 is 14 residues long. Trimming stripped 5 bases from V and 1 base from J, with 10 bases between. Germline CDR1 reads SGHAT; CDR2 reads FQDESV (reference sequence). This CDR3 reads CASSLATGTDTQYF. CDR3 DNA, as far as it was read: TGTGCCAGCAGCCTCGCGACAGGCACAGATACG.

Details on this clone: The read terminates 3 residues ahead of where the CDR3 ends, so the germline J gene completes it. V usage is TRBV19 and J usage is TRBJ1-1; perhaps TRBD1 as D (6 bases). Per the germline V gene, CDR1 is LNHDA and CDR2 is SQIVND (reference sequence). The CDR3 is 16 amino acids. This CDR3 is CASSMPLAGGQETAFF. Incomplete CDR3 DNA: TGTGCCAGTAGTATGCCCCTAGCGGGGGGACAAGAGACA.

CDR3 bases read: TGTGCCAGCTTACAAGACAGGGGGTTTAGCAATCAGCCC. Its translation is CASLQDRGFSNQP. The full CDR3 is CASLQDRGFSNQPQHF. V usage is TRBV2 and J usage is TRBJ1-5; TRBD1 matches 9 bases. Read data end 3 residues before the CDR3 end; the end is taken from the germline J gene. This CDR3 has 16 amino acids. After removal of 8 bases from V and 0 bases from J, the junction contained 8 bases not matched to a gene. Germline V CDR1 and CDR2: SNHLY, FYNNEI.